This T cell receptor beta chain emerged from a study of metastatic and nonmetastatic thyroid tumors (dated by TCRdb to 2018 to 2021). Regarding the research as a whole: Repertoires from peripheral blood and from tumor or nodule tissue samples of malignant and benign thyroid patients were compared.

There are 15 amino acids in the CDR3, from cysteine to phenylalanine inclusive. The read is trimmed to its CDR3 DNA, 45 bases read in frame from base 1. CDR1 and CDR2, per the germline V gene, are KGHSH and LQKENI. Summary of the overall study and its limitations: In both blood and tumor samples, malignant tumors were reported to have significantly higher TCR beta diversity than benign nodules.

Comment on this clone: This clone's antigen is unknown. Compared with germline, one end of the junction differs, possibly owing to a read error. Other DNA sequences from this sample encode an identical CDR3 as well.

Libraries were built with PCR. Sequencing was performed on an Illumina HiSeq 4000. The TCR beta-chain CDR3 region of each patient was profiled by high-throughput sequencing. On the authors' methods: The researchers built a classifier to tell apart papillary thyroid cancer patients with distant metastasis, based on CDR3 differences among clinicopathological groups. The Shannon index was used to assess repertoire diversity, and the Morisita-Horn index was used to assess tumor-blood repertoire similarity. TCRdb took the public reads, trimmed them with fastp at Q25, ran MiXCR for clone calling and kept in-frame beta chains. The V and J calls reflect TCRdb's pipeline rather than the authors' work. The sample has under 75,000 clones on record, around 18% of them singletons. The top ten hold around 13% of the sample. No patient had received any treatment before thyroid surgery. Patient clinical samples collected from the early 2010s to the late 2010s were retrospectively analysed using T-cell receptor beta sequencing.

The sample was blood. This chain joins TRBV18 to TRBJ2-2; no D segment can be confidently identified. The TCR sequence derives from a female donor with papillary thyroid cancer or a benign thyroid nodule (not recorded which). Some clones in this sample may be carry-over from other donors' samples. The DNA sequence follows: TGTGCCAGCTCACCAGGGTTGCAGAACACTGGGGAGCTGTTTTTT. This is translated as CASSPGLQNTGELFF.